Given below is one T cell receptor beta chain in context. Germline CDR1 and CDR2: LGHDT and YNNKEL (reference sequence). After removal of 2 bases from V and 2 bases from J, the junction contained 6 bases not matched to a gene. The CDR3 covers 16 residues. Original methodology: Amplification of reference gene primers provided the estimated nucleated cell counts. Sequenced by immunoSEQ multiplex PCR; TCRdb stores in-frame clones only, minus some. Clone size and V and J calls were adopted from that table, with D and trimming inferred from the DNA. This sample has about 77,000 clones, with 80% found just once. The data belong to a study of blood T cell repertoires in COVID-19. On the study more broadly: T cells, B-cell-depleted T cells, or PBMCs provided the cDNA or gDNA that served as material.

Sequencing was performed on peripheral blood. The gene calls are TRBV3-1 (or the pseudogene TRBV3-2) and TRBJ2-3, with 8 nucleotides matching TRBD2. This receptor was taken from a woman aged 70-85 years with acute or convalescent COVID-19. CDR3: CASSQPWRGVTDTQYF. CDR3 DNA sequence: TGTGCCAGCAGCCAACCGTGGCGGGGGGTCACAGATACGCAGTATTTT.